This TCR beta chain was documented in a study of post-analysis software for immune sequencing data. Notes on this clonotype: Its cognate antigen is unknown.

Study observations and caveats: In patients, TRBV5-6, TRBV5-1 and TRBV20-1 belonged to roughly 5 TRBV segments found more frequently than in controls. Strong co-clustering by F measure was seen for same-batch samples.

TCR beta cDNA libraries had unique molecular identifiers. TCRdb ran MiXCR on the PCR reads and lists one entry per CDR3 protein. The sample contains approximately 630,000 distinct CDR3 sequences, 55% to 60% of which appear only once. The CDR3 covers 13 residues. Germline assignment: CDR1 SGHRS and CDR2 YFSETQ. Trimming shortened V by 5 bases and J by 6 bases, and 12 bases separated the two germline ends. J is TRBJ2-1 and V is TRBV5-1; D gene uncertain. The sequencing sample was made of blood. This sequence originates from a girl aged 2-9 years with multiple sclerosis. CDR3 protein: CASRDGRFNEQFF. In nucleotides, the CDR3 is TGCGCCAGCAGAGATGGGCGCTTCAATGAGCAGTTCTTC.